This T cell receptor (beta chain) is drawn from a study of control samples from healthy donors and cancer patients. The CDR3 loop spans 14 amino acids. CDR1 and CDR2 (germline): SGHRS, YFSETQ. The V end was cut by 4 bases, the J end by 1 base, with 11 bases between. Measured with immunoSEQ multiplex PCR; TCRdb has only the in-frame clones, and not every one. The sample has about 190,000 clones, 91% seen once. The sequence derives from a man between 25 and 39 years old in good health. The chain couples TRBV5-1 to TRBJ1-1, with D tentatively TRBD1 (5 bases). The sequenced sample was blood. CDR3 nucleotide sequence: TGCGCCAGCAGCCAAGGGGTCGGGAACACTGAAGCTTTCTTT. Encoded protein: CASSQGVGNTEAFF.